This T cell receptor beta chain was sequenced in a study of T-cell memory formation after mild COVID-19. Study background: TCR clusters were mostly confined to one donor each.

TCRdb passed the 5' RACE reads through MiXCR, listing each CDR3 protein once. Here the sample spans 200,000 to 250,000 distinct CDR3 sequences, over 9.5% being singletons. This clonotype was recorded at least ten times. As yet, its antigen is unknown. V lost 3 bases to trimming and J lost 4 bases; unmatched junction nucleotides: 3. Germline loops: CDR1 MDHEN, CDR2 SYDVKM. CDR3 length equals 14 residues. The study, taken as a whole, reports: The study found balanced CD4/CD8 in clones contracting day 15 to 85 and a CD4+ lean in later expanders. A subset of responding clones appeared in pre-infection memory, suggesting cross-reactive memory joined.

The material sequenced was PBMCs or a T cell subset sorted from them (not recorded which). The chain employs TRBV28 and TRBJ1-2; 9 bases match TRBD1. The source of this sequence is a man between 18 and 35 years old who had mild COVID-19 (a few samples of this study predate the infection). Cell type and time point are not known. The CDR3: CASSFLDRGYGYTF. The DNA of the CDR3 is TGTGCCAGCAGTTTTTTGGACAGGGGCTATGGCTACACCTTC.